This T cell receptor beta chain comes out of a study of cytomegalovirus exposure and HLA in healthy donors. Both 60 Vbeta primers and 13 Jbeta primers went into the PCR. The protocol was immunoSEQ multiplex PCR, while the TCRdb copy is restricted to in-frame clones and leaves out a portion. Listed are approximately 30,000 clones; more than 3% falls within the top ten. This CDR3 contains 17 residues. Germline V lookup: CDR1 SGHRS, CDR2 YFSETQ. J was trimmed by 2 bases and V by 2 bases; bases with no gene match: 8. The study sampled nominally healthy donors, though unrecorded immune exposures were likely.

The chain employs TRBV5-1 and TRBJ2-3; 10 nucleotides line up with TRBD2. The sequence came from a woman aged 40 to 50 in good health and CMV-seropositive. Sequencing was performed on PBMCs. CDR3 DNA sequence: TGCGCCAGCAGCTTAACAACCGGGACTAGCGCCACAGATACGCAGTATTTT. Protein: CASSLTTGTSATDTQYF.